A single sample is the source of the 14 T cell receptor beta chains below, sequenced in a study of blood T cell repertoires in COVID-19. The data were produced by immunoSEQ multiplex PCR, yet TCRdb's version contains in-frame clones alone and is incomplete. Of over 95,000 clones in the sample, around 84% were seen once. The source material was peripheral blood. Receptor source: a woman aged 40 to 55 with acute or convalescent COVID-19.

J is TRBJ2-7 and V is TRBV3-1 (or the pseudogene TRBV3-2); the D is unclear. The CDR3 runs to 15 residues. The germline V gene has CDR1 LGHDT and CDR2 YNNKEL (reference sequence). Trimming took off 1 base at V and 5 bases at J, with 15 bases between the two ends. The CDR3 nucleotides are TGTGCCAGCAGCCAAGGCGGCGTGGAGCCCCACGAGCAGTACTTC. Its translation is CASSQGGVEPHEQYF.

This clone has only a few counts. This chain uses TRBV11-1 with TRBJ1-3, with 7 bases lining up with TRBD1. Germline V CDR1 and CDR2: SGHAT, FQDESV (reference sequence). The CDR3 length is 16 residues. With 5 bases clipped from V and 0 bases from J, the junction kept 7 bases outside the gene matches. The CDR3 protein is CASSGTASTSGNTIYF. DNA of the CDR3: TGTGCCAGCAGCGGGACAGCCTCGACCTCTGGAAACACCATATATTTT.

This clone was detected a few times. The rearrangement uses TRBV5-6 and TRBJ2-7, with D perhaps matching TRBD1 (5 bases). V was shortened by 2 bases and J by 5 bases, with 17 bases between the two germline ends. The V gene's germline CDR1 is SGHDT and CDR2 YYEEEE. This CDR3 comprises 15 residues. The CDR3 sequence is CASSFGSRVVNEQYF. CDR3 DNA sequence: TGTGCCAGCAGCTTTGGATCCAGGGTCGTTAACGAGCAGTACTTC.

This clone was observed once. Here the CDR3 DNA reads TGTGCCAGCAGCCGAGACAGGGCGGAAAACACCATATATTTT. Encoded protein: CASSRDRAENTIYF. This chain connects TRBV9 to TRBJ1-3; TRBD1 agrees at 7 bases. This CDR3 is built from 14 residues. V lost 4 bases, J lost 6 bases, and 7 bases stayed unmatched. CDR1 and CDR2 from the germline V gene are SGDLS and YYNGEE.

The chain employs TRBV5-1 and TRBJ1-1; no reliable D call. V lost 4 bases, J lost 3 bases, and 7 bases lay in between. This CDR3 is 12 amino acids long. Germline V gene data show CDR1 as SGHRS and CDR2 as YFSETQ. In DNA, the CDR3 is TGCGCCAGCAGCATCACGGACACTGAAGCTTTCTTT. Residues: CASSITDTEAFF. Together with reference TRBV5-1 and TRBJ1-1, the CDR3 gives the full variable domain: KAGVTQTPRYLIKTRGQQVTLSCSPISGHRSVSWYQQTPGQGLQFLFEYFSETQRNKGNFPGRFSGRQFSNSRSEMNVSTLELGDSALYLCASSITDTEAFFGQGTRLTVV.

The gene calls are TRBV30 and TRBJ1-1; D not resolved. Looked up from germline, CDR1 is GTSNPN and CDR2 is SVGIG (reference sequence). The length of the CDR3 is 15 residues. V lost 1 base and J 1 base, leaving 13 bases between the germline ends. CDR3 loop: CAWSGSWAGNTEAFF. CDR3 nucleotide sequence: TGTGCCTGGAGTGGAAGTTGGGCGGGGAACACTGAAGCTTTCTTT.

The chain recombines TRBV4-3 with TRBJ2-5; D possibly uses TRBD1 or TRBD2 (5 bases each). V gave up 4 bases and J gave up 4 bases, with 16 bases separating them. The V gene's germline CDR1 is LGHNA and CDR2 YSLEER. The CDR3 loop spans 15 amino acids. CDR3 coding DNA: TGCGCCAGCAGCCGAGAGGGGCAGGGTGGAGAGACCCAGTACTTC. Its protein is CASSREGQGGETQYF.

This clone was seen only a few times. The chain carries TRBV7-8 and TRBJ1-6, with 7 nucleotides matching TRBD1. The CDR3 runs 15 residues. The germline CDR1 and CDR2 sequences are SGHVS and FQNEAQ. The junction had 7 bases not matched to a gene; V was cut back by 4 bases and J by 7 bases. The CDR3 is CASSYETGLNSPLHF. The DNA for the CDR3 is TGTGCCAGCAGCTATGAGACAGGGCTAAATTCACCCCTCCACTTT.

The chain links TRBV11-2 to TRBJ2-5, with 7 bases aligning to TRBD1. The CDR3 consists of 15 residues. Per the germline V gene, CDR1 is SGHAT and CDR2 is FQNNGV. Trimming removed 4 bases from V and 5 bases from J; junction bases left unmatched: 10. The DNA of the CDR3 is TGTGCCAGCAGCTCCTACAGGGGCCAGATGGAGACCCAGTACTTC. It specifies CASSSYRGQMETQYF.

The chain's CDR3 is CASSQGDRSMNTEAFF. In nucleotides, the CDR3 is TGTGCCAGCAGCCAGGGGGACAGGTCTATGAACACTGAAGCTTTCTTT. The chain is built from TRBV7-9 and TRBJ1-1; 8 bases agree with TRBD1. The J segment lost 0 bases and the V segment lost 5 bases, leaving 8 bases of the junction unmatched. The CDR3 consists of 16 residues. Germline values: CDR1 SEHNR, CDR2 FQNEAQ (reference sequence). Supplemented by reference TRBV7-9 and TRBJ1-1, the full variable domain reads DTGVSQNPRHKITKRGQNVTFRCDPISEHNRLYWYRQTLGQGPEFLTYFQNEAQLEKSRLLSDRFSAERPKGSFSTLEIQRTEQGDSAMYLCASSQGDRSMNTEAFFGQGTRLTVV.

The gene calls are TRBV5-4 and TRBJ2-2, with 12 nucleotides matching TRBD2. J was trimmed by 7 bases and V by 4 bases; bases with no gene match: 8. The CDR3 contains 16 residues. Germline V gene sequence: CDR1 SGHNT, CDR2 YYREEE (reference sequence). CDR3: CASSRLAGGRGGELFF. For the CDR3, the DNA is TGTGCCAGCAGCCGTCTAGCGGGGGGGCGTGGCGGGGAGCTGTTTTTT.

The J gene is TRBJ1-2, the V gene TRBV6-6, with D unresolved. In germline, CDR1 is MNHNY, CDR2 SVGAGI (reference sequence). The CDR3 is made up of 17 amino acids. V lost 5 bases and J lost 0, with 19 bases in between. Here the CDR3 reads CASSPTDYGYTNYGYTF. The CDR3 DNA sequence: TGTGCCAGCAGTCCGACCGACTACGGGTATACTAACTATGGCTACACCTTC.

The chain uses TRBV19 and TRBJ2-7; TRBD2 matches at 8 bases. V dropped 5 bases and J dropped 7; count of bases not matched to a gene: 10. The CDR3 is 14 residues long. CDR1 is LNHDA, CDR2 SQIVND, per germline (reference sequence). CDR3 nucleotide sequence: TGTGCCAGTAGTTATTCTCCGGGACTAGGGGAGCAGTACTTC. It is translated as CASSYSPGLGEQYF.

This chain joins TRBV18 and TRBJ1-2, with 11 bases fitting TRBD1. The germline V gene has CDR1 KGHSH and CDR2 LQKENI. Trimming at V came to 3 bases and at J to 13 bases, leaving 13 bases not matched to a gene. This CDR3 region has 15 residues. CDR3 sequence (DNA): TGTGCCAGCTCACCCAGCTTGGACAGGGGGCTTTTGAGCACCTTC. It yields the protein CASSPSLDRGLLSTF.